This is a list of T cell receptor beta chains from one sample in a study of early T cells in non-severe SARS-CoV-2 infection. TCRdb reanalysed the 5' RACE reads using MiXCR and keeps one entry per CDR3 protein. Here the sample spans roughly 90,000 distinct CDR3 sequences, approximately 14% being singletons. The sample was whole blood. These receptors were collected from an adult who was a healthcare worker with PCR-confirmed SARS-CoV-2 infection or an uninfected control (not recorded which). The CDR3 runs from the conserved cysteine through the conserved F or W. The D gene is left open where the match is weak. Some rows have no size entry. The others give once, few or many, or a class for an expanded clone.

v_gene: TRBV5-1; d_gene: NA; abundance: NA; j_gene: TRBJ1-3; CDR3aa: CASSFDWGSGNTIYF; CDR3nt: TGCGCCAGCAGCTTTGACTGGGGATCTGGAAACACCATATATTTT
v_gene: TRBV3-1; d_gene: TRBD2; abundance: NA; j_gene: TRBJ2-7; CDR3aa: CASSQRYGLAGAYF; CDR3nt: TGTGCCAGCAGCCAGCGCTACGGACTAGCGGGGGCCTACTTC
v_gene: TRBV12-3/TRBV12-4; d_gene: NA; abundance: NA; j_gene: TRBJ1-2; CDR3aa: CASSPRWGNYGYTF; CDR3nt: TGTGCCAGCAGTCCCCGTTGGGGTAACTATGGCTACACCTTC
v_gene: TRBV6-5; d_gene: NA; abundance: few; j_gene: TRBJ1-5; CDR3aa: CASSKGQPQPQHF; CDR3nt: TGTGCCAGCAGTAAAGGACAGCCCCAGCCCCAGCATTTT
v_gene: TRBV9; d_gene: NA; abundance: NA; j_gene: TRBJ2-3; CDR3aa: CASSVDWVSTQYF; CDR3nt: TGTGCCAGCAGCGTAGACTGGGTCTCCACGCAGTATTTT
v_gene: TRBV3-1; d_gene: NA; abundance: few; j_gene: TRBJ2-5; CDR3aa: CASSQRGKETQYF; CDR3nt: TGTGCCAGCAGCCAACGCGGCAAAGAGACCCAGTACTTC
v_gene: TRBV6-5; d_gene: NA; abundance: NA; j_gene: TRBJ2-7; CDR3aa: CASRYGRAGKHEQYF; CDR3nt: TGTGCCAGCAGATACGGGCGGGCAGGGAAGCACGAGCAGTACTTC
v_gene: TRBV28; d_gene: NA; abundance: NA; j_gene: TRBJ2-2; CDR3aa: CASSFRLSGELFF; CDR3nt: TGTGCCAGCAGTTTTCGGTTGTCCGGGGAGCTGTTTTTT
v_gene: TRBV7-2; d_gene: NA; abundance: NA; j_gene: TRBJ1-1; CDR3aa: CASSLAGTVNTEAFF; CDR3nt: TGTGCCAGCAGCTTAGCCGGTACAGTGAACACTGAAGCTTTCTTT
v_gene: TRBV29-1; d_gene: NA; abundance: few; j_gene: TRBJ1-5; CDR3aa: CSVVGASNQPQHF; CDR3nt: TGCAGCGTTGTGGGGGCTAGCAATCAGCCCCAGCATTTT
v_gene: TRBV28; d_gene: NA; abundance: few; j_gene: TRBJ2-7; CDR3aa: CASISNYEQYF; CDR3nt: TGTGCCAGCATATCAAACTACGAGCAGTACTTC
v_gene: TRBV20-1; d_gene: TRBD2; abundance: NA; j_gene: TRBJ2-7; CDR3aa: CSARDLAGGFRDEQYF; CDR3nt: TGCAGTGCTAGAGATCTAGCGGGGGGTTTTCGGGACGAGCAGTACTTC
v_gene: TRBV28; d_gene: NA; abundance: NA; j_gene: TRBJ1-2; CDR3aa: CASRGADRVNYGYTF; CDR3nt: TGTGCCAGCAGGGGGGCTGACAGAGTTAACTATGGCTACACCTTC
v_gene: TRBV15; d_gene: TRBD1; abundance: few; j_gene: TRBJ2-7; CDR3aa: CATRGSGTGSYEQYF; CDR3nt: TGTGCCACCAGGGGATCCGGGACAGGATCCTACGAGCAGTACTTC
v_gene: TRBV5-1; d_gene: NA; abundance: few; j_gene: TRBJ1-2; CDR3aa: CASSPGRPANYGYTF; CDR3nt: TGCGCCAGCAGCCCGGGCCGACCCGCTAACTATGGCTACACCTTC
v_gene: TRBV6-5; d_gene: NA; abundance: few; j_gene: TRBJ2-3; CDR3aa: CASSYSAALLTDTQYF; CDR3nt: TGTGCCAGCAGTTACTCCGCCGCATTACTCACAGATACGCAGTATTTT
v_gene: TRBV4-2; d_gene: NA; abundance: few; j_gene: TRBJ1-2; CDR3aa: CASSQGAARNAYGYTF; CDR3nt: TGTGCCAGCAGCCAAGGGGCGGCACGAAACGCTTATGGCTACACCTTC
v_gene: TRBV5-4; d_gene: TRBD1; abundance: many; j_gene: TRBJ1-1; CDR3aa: CASSLVGDRERAFF; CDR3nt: TGTGCCAGCAGCTTGGTAGGGGACAGGGAGAGGGCTTTCTTT
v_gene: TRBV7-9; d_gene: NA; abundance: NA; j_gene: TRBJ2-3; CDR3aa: CASRDSPRRDTQYF; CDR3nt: TGTGCCAGCAGGGACAGTCCTCGAAGAGATACGCAGTATTTT
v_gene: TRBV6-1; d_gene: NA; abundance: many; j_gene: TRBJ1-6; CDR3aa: CASSWPEASGSYNSPLHF; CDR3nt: TGTGCCAGCAGTTGGCCGGAGGCCTCGGGCTCCTATAATTCACCCCTCCACTTT
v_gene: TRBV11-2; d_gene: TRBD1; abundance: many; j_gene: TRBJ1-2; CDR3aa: CASSSRTGDYGYTF; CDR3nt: TGTGCCAGCAGCTCACGGACAGGGGACTATGGCTACACCTTC
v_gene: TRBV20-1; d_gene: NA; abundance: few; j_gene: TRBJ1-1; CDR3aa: CSARRTEAFF; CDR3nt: TGCAGTGCCCGGAGGACTGAAGCTTTCTTT
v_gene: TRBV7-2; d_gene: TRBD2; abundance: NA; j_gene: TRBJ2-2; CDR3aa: CASMPSGGYGELFF; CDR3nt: TGTGCCAGCATGCCGAGCGGGGGATACGGGGAGCTGTTTTTT
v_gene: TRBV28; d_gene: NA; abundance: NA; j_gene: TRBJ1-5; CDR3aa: CASSGQSNQPQHF; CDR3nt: TGTGCCAGCAGCGGACAGAGCAATCAGCCCCAGCATTTT
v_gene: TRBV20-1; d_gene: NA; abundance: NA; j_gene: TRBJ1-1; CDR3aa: CSAIPDDRMGLSEAFF; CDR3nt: TGCAGTGCTATTCCTGATGACAGGATGGGCTTGAGTGAAGCTTTCTTT
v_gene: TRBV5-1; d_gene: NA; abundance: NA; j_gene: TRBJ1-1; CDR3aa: CASSPPGLNTEAFF; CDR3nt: TGCGCCAGCAGCCCCCCAGGGTTGAACACTGAAGCTTTCTTT